This T cell receptor (beta chain) stems from a study of cytomegalovirus exposure and HLA in healthy donors. Regarding the study as a whole: Some 16,000 TCR beta sequences were associated with HLA alleles at 0.05 false discovery rate in a later analysis.

60 Vbeta and 13 Jbeta primers were used in PCR. Data came from immunoSEQ multiplex PCR; TCRdb stores just in-frame clones and leaves some out. The data hold more than 150,000 clones, with 65% to 85% observed a single time. In regard to this clone: Antigen unknown.

Trimming took 1 base from V and 1 from J, leaving 10 bases between them. Germline assignment: CDR1 SEHNR and CDR2 FQNEAQ (reference sequence). CDR3 length equals 15 residues. The source is a girl aged 10-17 years in good health and CMV-seropositive. The rearrangement links TRBV7-9 to TRBJ1-1; D not certain. Sequencing was done on a sample of PBMCs. CDR3 sequence: CASSLGRHTNTEAFF. CDR3 in DNA: TGTGCCAGCAGCTTAGGGCGACATACGAACACTGAAGCTTTCTTT.